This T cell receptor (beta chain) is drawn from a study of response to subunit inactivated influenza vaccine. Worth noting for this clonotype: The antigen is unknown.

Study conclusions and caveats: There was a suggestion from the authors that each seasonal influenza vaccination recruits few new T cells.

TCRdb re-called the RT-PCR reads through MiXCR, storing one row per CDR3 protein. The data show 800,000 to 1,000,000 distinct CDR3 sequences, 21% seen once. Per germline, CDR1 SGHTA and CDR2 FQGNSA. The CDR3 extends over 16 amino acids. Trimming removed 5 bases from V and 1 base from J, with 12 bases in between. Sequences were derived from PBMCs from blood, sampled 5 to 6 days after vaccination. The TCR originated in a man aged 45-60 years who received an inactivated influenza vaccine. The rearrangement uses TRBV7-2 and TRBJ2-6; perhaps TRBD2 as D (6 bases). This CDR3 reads CASSQRRGSGANVLTF. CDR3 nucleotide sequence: TGTGCCAGCAGCCAACGACGGGGGTCTGGGGCCAACGTCCTGACTTTC.